This section outlines one T cell receptor (beta chain) sequence together with its context. Its antigen remains unidentified. Base qualities were left out, and no much larger clone turns up one base away. Libraries were prepared through the immunoSEQ multiplex PCR assay. A mixture of 60 forward primers for TCR Vbeta segments and 13 reverse primers for TCR Jbeta segments was used in the multiplex PCR. A multiplex PCR assay on genomic DNA amplified the CDR3 region of rearranged TCR beta genes. Amplified TCR beta libraries were sequenced as 87-base-pair reads on the Illumina HiSeq System. Per the authors' processing: A later analysis counted 65 million to 90 million unique TCR beta chains across the 550 to 800 repertoires, and 9.5 million to 11 million of these chains were shared by at least two donors. Raw reads were error-corrected and collapsed into unique sequences by a nearest-neighbor algorithm in which closely related sequences were merged to remove PCR and sequencing errors. To assign V, D and J gene segments, CDR3 sequences were aligned to IMGT reference sequences. For a sequence to be retained, a match of at least six nucleotides to both a V gene segment and a J gene segment was required. A rearrangement counted as productive if the CDR3 had no stop codons and remained in frame with V and J, and every other rearrangement counted as non-productive. CDR3 was defined according to IMGT convention as the region running from the second conserved V-encoded cysteine to the conserved J-encoded phenylalanine. Sequences without an unambiguous match to a single V gene segment were excluded from the earlier analysis of 587 of the donors. In an earlier analysis of several hundred of the donors, V segments were called functional above 56.7% productive rearrangements and were called segregating when the between-donor standard deviation exceeded 5%. A statistical classification framework was built to diagnose cytomegalovirus status from the catalog of TCR beta chain sequences. In a later analysis, TCR nucleotide sequences were compared against IMGT/GENE-DB human TR gene sequences so that V and J genes could be assigned. In a later analysis, CDR3 sequences and most-parsimonious VDJ recombination scenarios were assigned using the TCRdist pipeline. In a later analysis, every TCR beta chain was defined by the combination of its CDR3 amino acid sequence and its V-gene family, and reads without a unique V-gene family were dropped. A later analysis removed 450 to 600 highly shared, low-generation-probability nucleotide sequences to deal with suspected cross-contamination and a sequencing artifact. For each public chain, a later analysis derived a clonal expansion index from normalized ranks of inferred template counts within each repertoire. Generation probabilities in a later analysis came from a VDJ recombination model fitted to out-of-frame rearrangements, and those results were checked against IGoR. A later analysis scored TCR-TCR, TCR-HLA and TCR-CMV co-occurrence with hypergeometric tests, applying a repertoire-size bias correction to TCR pairs. A later analysis estimated false discovery rates by permuting HLA or CMV assignments 20 times. A later analysis grouped co-occurring TCRs with DBSCAN, adding TCRdist sequence similarity when clustering within HLA-allele-positive subsets. Repertoires with fewer than 30,000 or more than 120,000 public chains, plus five repertoires with anomalous nucleotide sharing, were excluded from co-occurrence clustering. In TCRdb, the immuneACCESS table is reduced to in-frame sequences with V and J assigned. These tables do not hold every clone; where another copy was compared, an unresolved V gene accounts for under half, and the others remain unexplained. Clone size and V and J calls were adopted from that table, with D and trimming inferred from the DNA. The sample profile shows about 98,000 clones; roughly 76% of them were found once. Together, the top ten hold roughly 2.5% of the sample.

The cohort comprised some 680 healthy bone marrow donors. Cohort members were all nominally healthy when sampled, although unrecorded immune exposures were likely present. The donor was CMV seronegative and was included in the group of a few hundred seronegative cohort members. Each donor provided a peripheral blood sample, and peripheral blood mononuclear cells were used for TCR beta sequencing. The Qiagen DNeasy Blood Extraction Kit was used to extract genomic DNA from the blood cell samples. These data come from a study of cytomegalovirus exposure and HLA in healthy donors (TCRdb year 2017). Broadly, across the study: According to an earlier analysis of several hundred of the donors, some 180 million T cells yielded 120 million or so unique TCR beta sequences and more than 250 Gb of sequence data. Roughly 300 gigabases of sequencing data and approximately 80 million unique TCR sequences were included in an early release covering roughly 600 HLA-typed donors. Of the 300 to 450 genotyped donors, more than 75% were placed in the genetic ancestry cluster associated with self-reported Caucasian donors. The study was designed to test whether signatures of past pathogen exposure could be identified by cataloging public T cell receptors. The T cell repertoires of roughly 660 subjects were profiled by immunosequencing and related to cytomegalovirus serostatus. Along with the approximately 650-subject first cohort, a separate validation cohort of 120 different subjects was used. High-throughput TCR immunosequencing, statistical association of individual TCRs with disease status, and machine learning were combined to predict cytomegalovirus infection status. To study patterns of TCR occurrence, a later analysis re-analyzed previously published TCR beta repertoires from around 700 donors and added high-resolution HLA genotyping. Rather than using new phenotypic data, the later analysis identified candidate immune exposures from TCR beta sequences and from how often those sequences occurred across donors. In an earlier analysis of a few hundred of the donors, high-throughput TCR beta sequencing was used to judge whether each TCR beta V gene segment behaved as functional or pseudogenic. Alongside the repertoire data, information on donor age, sex, ethnicity and CMV serostatus was compiled. A later genetic analysis took genome-wide SNP genotypes for about 55% of the roughly 700 donors and used that subset as a discovery cohort. Every discovery cohort repertoire had been produced on one sequencing platform. Class I and class II HLA loci were covered by the typing at four-digit resolution. Typing coverage varied by locus: about 629-630 donors for A, B, C, DRB1 and DQB1; more than 500 for DQA1; approximately 610 for DPA1; roughly 450 for DPB1. A few DR-DQ haplotypes were treated as single units for association and clustering because of strong linkage in the cohort. Among about 390 genotyped donors of the cohort, an average of around 240,000 unique TCR beta nucleotide sequences were sequenced per donor, roughly a sixth of them non-productive. Here is what the overall study found, with its caveats: Strong co-occurrence of HLA alleles, especially DR and DQ, made assigning TCR associations to individual alleles difficult. Only TCR beta chains were sequenced in this cohort, and the absence of alpha or paired-chain data limited detectable features. In an earlier analysis of around 500 of the donors, most TCR beta V segments appeared in productive rearrangements about 87% or about 30% of the time, broadly matching IMGT annotations. A later analysis associated roughly 17,000 TCR beta sequences with specific HLA alleles at a false discovery rate of 0.05. A further reported finding was that TCR beta sequences accurately predicted the HLA-A and HLA-B alleles for most subjects in the first cohort. Most CMV-associated TCR beta chains appeared to be HLA-restricted in a later analysis, and the HLA associations seemed to be driven largely by CMV exposure. Cytomegalovirus status was reported to be diagnosed by the classifier with high specificity and sensitivity in both the original and validation cohorts. Several of the top co-occurrence clusters appeared to be linked to parvovirus B19, influenza, CMV and Epstein-Barr virus, according to a later analysis. A later genetic analysis reported fewer N-insertions in productive TCRs among donors in an Asian-associated ancestry cluster than the roughly 690-donor mean. Three of the identified cytomegalovirus-associated TCR beta chains were confirmed in vitro to be specific for cytomegalovirus antigens. In a later genetic analysis, a missense DCLRE1C variant was associated with V-gene and J-gene trimming of TCR beta chains, and the association was replicated in an independent cohort. In the study, 150 to 200 TCR beta chains were listed as associated with cytomegalovirus. Most TCR sequences were seen in very few donors, while some public TCRs were found in many individuals. The only immune exposure information available for the cohort was CMV serostatus. Because some donors lacked HLA typing at each locus, the association tests relied only on the typed subset. A group of highly shared sequence variants was considered likely to be a technical artifact of the sequencing pipeline. It was suggested by the authors that the approach could potentially be generalized to other disease states and immunological phenotypes. Correlated functional status among segregating V segments might be attributable to linkage disequilibrium, but an unknown experimental factor could not be ruled out. According to a later analysis, TCR association rates differed among HLA loci, with DRB1 alleles showing the most associated TCRs and HLA-C alleles showing the fewest. The presence/absence analyses assumed that sequencing depth was roughly uniform across donors, and that assumption may not be true. The earlier analysis of nearly 600 of the donors excluded about 16 rarely observed V segments, including chromosome 9 orphons, because counts were too low. In a later analysis, HLA-associated TCR beta chains were found to be more clonally expanded and to have lower generation probabilities than equally common non-associated chains.

Input material: PBMCs. This receptor was taken from a man aged 50 to 59 in good health and CMV-seronegative.

The CDR3 loop reads CASSIEAPQRNTEAFF. DNA sequence: TGTGCCAGTAGTATTGAAGCCCCACAGAGGAACACTGAAGCTTTCTTT. The chain uses TRBV19 and TRBJ1-1, with the D segment identity uncertain. The germline V gene encodes CDR1 LNHDA and CDR2 SQIVND (reference sequence). The CDR3 starts with the cysteine, ends with the phenylalanine, and has 16 residues. Here the CDR3 DNA is all that survives: 48 bases in frame from base 1. The germline ends are 15 bases apart after V is trimmed by 3 bases and J by 1 base.